A selection of T cell receptor beta chains follows, all from one sample in a study of blood T cell repertoires in COVID-19. Repertoires were generated with immunoSEQ multiplex PCR, while TCRdb's copy carries only in-frame clones and drops some. The sample comprises approximately 180,000 clones, around three quarters of which are singletons, and about 15% rests with the top ten. Sequencing used PBMCs or T cells enriched from blood (not recorded which). Every receptor here comes from a woman aged 45-60 years with acute COVID-19. CDR3s include the opening cysteine and the closing phenylalanine or tryptophan. Each record gives: clone size, D gene, V gene, J gene, CDR3 DNA, CDR3 protein. The D gene is left open where the match is weak. Clone sizes are given selectively: once, few, many, or a class where the clone is expanded.

abundance: -; d_gene: TRBD1; v_gene: TRBV2; j_gene: TRBJ1-1; CDR3nt: TGTGCCAGCAGACCGGGACAGGGGGCGGAAGCTTTCTTT; CDR3aa: CASRPGQGAEAFF
abundance: -; d_gene: -; v_gene: TRBV5-1; j_gene: TRBJ1-2; CDR3nt: TGCGCCAGCAGCTTATCAGGGGATGACTATGGCTACACCTTC; CDR3aa: CASSLSGDDYGYTF
abundance: -; d_gene: -; v_gene: TRBV6-5; j_gene: TRBJ1-2; CDR3nt: TGTGCCAGCAGTTCGGGACTTCCAAGAGGCTACACCTTC; CDR3aa: CASSSGLPRGYTF
abundance: -; d_gene: -; v_gene: TRBV27; j_gene: TRBJ1-2; CDR3nt: TGTGCCAGCAGTTTATCGGTTCGGGACTATGGCTACACCTTC; CDR3aa: CASSLSVRDYGYTF
abundance: -; d_gene: TRBD2; v_gene: TRBV5-1; j_gene: TRBJ2-5; CDR3nt: TGCGCCAGCAGCCCGACCGGACTAGCGGGGGCCAGGACCCAGTACTTC; CDR3aa: CASSPTGLAGARTQYF
abundance: -; d_gene: -; v_gene: TRBV28; j_gene: TRBJ2-5; CDR3nt: TGTGCCAGCAGTAGCGGGACACACCAAGAGACCCAGTACTTC; CDR3aa: CASSSGTHQETQYF
abundance: once; d_gene: TRBD1; v_gene: TRBV27; j_gene: TRBJ1-2; CDR3nt: TGTGCCAGCAGTTCCTCCGAGACAGGGGGCCTTCTGAAGGGCTACACCTTC; CDR3aa: CASSSSETGGLLKGYTF
abundance: -; d_gene: TRBD1; v_gene: TRBV28; j_gene: TRBJ1-2; CDR3nt: TGTGCCAGCAGCCGAGGGACAGACTATGGCTACACCTTC; CDR3aa: CASSRGTDYGYTF
abundance: once; d_gene: TRBD1; v_gene: TRBV3-1/TRBV3-2; j_gene: TRBJ1-2; CDR3nt: TGTGCCAGCAGCCCAGGACAGGGGCTTGGCTACACCTTC; CDR3aa: CASSPGQGLGYTF
abundance: -; d_gene: TRBD1; v_gene: TRBV11-2; j_gene: TRBJ1-1; CDR3nt: TGTGCCAGCAGCCGGGACAGACAGAACACTGAAGCTTTCTTT; CDR3aa: CASSRDRQNTEAFF
abundance: -; d_gene: -; v_gene: TRBV18; j_gene: TRBJ1-1; CDR3nt: TGTGCCAGCTCACCACCGAGCGGGCTAAACACTGAAGCTTTCTTT; CDR3aa: CASSPPSGLNTEAFF
abundance: -; d_gene: TRBD2; v_gene: TRBV18; j_gene: TRBJ2-1; CDR3nt: TGTGCCAGCTCACCGGGGCGGGGGGGCCAGAATGAGCAGTTCTTC; CDR3aa: CASSPGRGGQNEQFF
abundance: few; d_gene: TRBD1; v_gene: TRBV4-2; j_gene: TRBJ2-3; CDR3nt: TGTGCCAGCAGAGGGACAGAATTTACAGATACGCAGTATTTT; CDR3aa: CASRGTEFTDTQYF
abundance: once; d_gene: -; v_gene: TRBV4-1; j_gene: TRBJ1-4; CDR3nt: TGCGCCAGCAGCCAAGGGAGTTTACCCCTGTTTTTT; CDR3aa: CASSQGSLPLFF
abundance: -; d_gene: TRBD2; v_gene: TRBV11-2; j_gene: TRBJ2-2; CDR3nt: TGTGCCAGCAGCGGGGGGGACCCCGGGGAGCTGTTTTTT; CDR3aa: CASSGGDPGELFF
abundance: -; d_gene: -; v_gene: TRBV7-6; j_gene: TRBJ1-6; CDR3nt: TGTGCCAGCAGCCCCTCGGTTAATTCACCCCTCCACTTT; CDR3aa: CASSPSVNSPLHF
abundance: -; d_gene: -; v_gene: TRBV29-1; j_gene: TRBJ2-3; CDR3nt: TGCAGCGTTGCACTGAGGAGAGAGGGCACAGATACGCAGTATTTT; CDR3aa: CSVALRREGTDTQYF
abundance: few; d_gene: -; v_gene: TRBV6-2/TRBV6-3; j_gene: TRBJ1-2; CDR3nt: TGTGCCAGCAGTTACTCGCGTAACTATGGCTACACCTTC; CDR3aa: CASSYSRNYGYTF
abundance: -; d_gene: TRBD1; v_gene: TRBV9; j_gene: TRBJ1-2; CDR3nt: TGTGCCAGCAGCTACGGACAGGGGGCGTTCGGCTACACCTTC; CDR3aa: CASSYGQGAFGYTF
abundance: -; d_gene: TRBD2; v_gene: TRBV19; j_gene: TRBJ2-2; CDR3nt: TGTGCCTCAGGGTTAGACGGACTAGTCCCTACCGGGGAGCTGTTTTTT; CDR3aa: CASGLDGLVPTGELFF
abundance: -; d_gene: -; v_gene: TRBV18; j_gene: TRBJ1-3; CDR3nt: TGTGCCAGCTCTCCCGACGGGAGCTCTGGAAACACCATATATTTT; CDR3aa: CASSPDGSSGNTIYF
abundance: -; d_gene: -; v_gene: TRBV6-5; j_gene: TRBJ1-6; CDR3nt: TGTGCCAGCACCAGGGAACCCTATAATTCACCCCTCCACTTT; CDR3aa: CASTREPYNSPLHF
abundance: -; d_gene: -; v_gene: TRBV30; j_gene: TRBJ1-1; CDR3nt: TGTGCCTGGAGCCACAGGGCTACTGAAGCTTTCTTT; CDR3aa: CAWSHRATEAFF
abundance: -; d_gene: -; v_gene: TRBV4-1; j_gene: TRBJ2-3; CDR3nt: TGCGCCAGCAGCCAAGATTACGTGCTGGCCGGGGATACGCAGTATTTT; CDR3aa: CASSQDYVLAGDTQYF
abundance: -; d_gene: -; v_gene: TRBV9; j_gene: TRBJ1-2; CDR3nt: TGTGCCAGCAGCGTAGGGGGCAGCCAACTCGTCTATGGCTACACCTTC; CDR3aa: CASSVGGSQLVYGYTF
abundance: -; d_gene: -; v_gene: TRBV7-3; j_gene: TRBJ2-5; CDR3nt: TGTGCCAGCAGCTTAATGGCGGGGGAGACCCAGTACTTC; CDR3aa: CASSLMAGETQYF
abundance: -; d_gene: -; v_gene: TRBV5-1; j_gene: TRBJ1-1; CDR3nt: TGCGCCAGCAGCTTGAGACTTGGCACTGAAGCTTTCTTT; CDR3aa: CASSLRLGTEAFF